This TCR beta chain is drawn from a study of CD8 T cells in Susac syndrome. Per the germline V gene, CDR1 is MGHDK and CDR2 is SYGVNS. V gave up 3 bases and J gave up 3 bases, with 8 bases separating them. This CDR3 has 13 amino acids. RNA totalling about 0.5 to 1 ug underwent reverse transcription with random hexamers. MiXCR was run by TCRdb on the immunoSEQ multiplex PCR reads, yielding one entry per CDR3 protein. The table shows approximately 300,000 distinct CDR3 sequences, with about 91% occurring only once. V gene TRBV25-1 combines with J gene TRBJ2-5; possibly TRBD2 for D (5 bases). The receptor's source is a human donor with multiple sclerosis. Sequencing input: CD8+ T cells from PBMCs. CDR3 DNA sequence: TGTGCCAGCAGTGATCGAGGGAAAGAGACCCAGTACTTC. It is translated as CASSDRGKETQYF.